This T cell receptor (beta chain) originates from a study of cytotoxic CD8 clonotypes in ibrutinib-treated CLL. This clone was seen just once. The germline gives CDR1 SGHVS, CDR2 FQNEAQ. Trimming took off 5 bases at V and 2 bases at J, with 18 bases between the two ends. The CDR3 extends over 16 amino acids. This table comes from immunoSEQ multiplex PCR, and its TCRdb copy is limited to in-frame clones, with some not included. Here the sample spans roughly 330,000 clones, 60% to 80% being singletons. The chain joins TRBV7-8 to TRBJ1-2, with a weak D call TRBD1 (5 bases). The sample was PBMCs, taken after 36 months of ibrutinib treatment. This receptor was taken from a human donor with chronic lymphocytic leukemia. The CDR3 loop reads CASSPPGGTGNYGYTF. The CDR3 DNA is TGTGCCAGCAGCCCCCCAGGAGGGACGGGAAACTATGGCTACACCTTC.